This T cell receptor (beta chain) was observed in a study of graft-versus-host responses after intestinal transplantation. Study-wide findings and caveats: Researchers found peak circulating GvH clone levels linked to early post-transplant HvG declines. GvH clonotypes were identified within recipient marrow, with a subset emerging first in ileum or blood.

Measured with immunoSEQ multiplex PCR; TCRdb has only the in-frame clones, and not every one. The table shows tens of thousands of clones, with about four fifths occurring only once. As concerns this clone: Its antigen is currently unknown.

The sequence was obtained from a human donor who received an intestinal transplant. Material: unstimulated CD8+ T cells sorted from spleen or lymph node cells, obtained before intestinal transplant.

As DNA, the CDR3 is TGTGCCAGCAATCCTAGCGGGAGCTCCTACAATGAGCAGTTCTTC. This translates into CASNPSGSSYNEQFF. The chain uses TRBV28 and TRBJ2-1; 10 positions agree with TRBD2. The germline V gene has CDR1 MDHEN and CDR2 SYDVKM. The CDR3 totals 15 residues. Losses at the gene ends were 7 bases for V and 0 bases for J; bases not matched to a gene: 3.